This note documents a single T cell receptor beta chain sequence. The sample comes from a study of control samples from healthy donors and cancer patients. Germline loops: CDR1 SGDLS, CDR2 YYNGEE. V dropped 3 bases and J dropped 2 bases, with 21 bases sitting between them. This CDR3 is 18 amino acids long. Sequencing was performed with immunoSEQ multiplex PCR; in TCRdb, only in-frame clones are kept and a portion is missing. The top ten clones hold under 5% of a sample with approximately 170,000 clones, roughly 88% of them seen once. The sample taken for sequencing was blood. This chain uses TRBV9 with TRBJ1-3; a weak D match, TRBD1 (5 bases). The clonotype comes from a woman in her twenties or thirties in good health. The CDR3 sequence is CASSEHSGLQVPGNTIYF. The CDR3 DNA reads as TGTGCCAGCAGCGAACACTCCGGCTTACAGGTCCCTGGAAACACCATATATTTT.